A single sample is the source of the 19 T cell receptor beta chains below, sequenced in a study of cytomegalovirus exposure and HLA in healthy donors. The PCR had 60 Vbeta and 13 Jbeta primers. The assay was immunoSEQ multiplex PCR, and TCRdb's table has in-frame clones only and misses some. Seen here are approximately 160,000 clones, about three quarters observed once, and the top ten hold about 3.1%. The sample was PBMCs. The receptors here all came from a woman between 45 and 60 years old in good health and CMV-seropositive.

Here the CDR3 DNA reads TGTGCCAGTGCCTTACGTGGGACAGATATTAATTCACCCCTCCACTTT. Protein: CASALRGTDINSPLHF. The rearrangement uses TRBV19 and TRBJ1-6, with 7 bases aligning to TRBD1. The germline V gene has CDR1 LNHDA and CDR2 SQIVND (reference sequence). After removal of 8 bases from V and 6 bases from J, the junction contained 13 bases not matched to a gene. There are 16 residues in the CDR3.

The chain links TRBV28 to TRBJ1-4; D may be TRBD1 (5 bases). Looked up from germline, CDR1 is MDHEN and CDR2 is SYDVKM. Between the trimmed V and J ends, which lost 11 bases and 7 bases, there was a span of 20 bases. There are 14 residues in the CDR3. The CDR3 sequence is CASAAPPGGEKLFF. CDR3 nucleotides: TGTGCCTCCGCAGCCCCCCCCGGGGGTGAAAAACTGTTTTTT.

The chain employs TRBV7-2 and TRBJ1-2; TRBD1 matches 7 bases. J was trimmed by 2 bases and V by 3 bases; bases with no gene match: 3. Germline V lookup: CDR1 SGHTA, CDR2 FQGNSA. This CDR3 has 14 residues. CDR3 amino acids: CASSFGTDNYGYTF. Here the CDR3 DNA reads TGTGCCAGCAGCTTCGGGACAGACAACTATGGCTACACCTTC.

The genes are TRBV5-1 and TRBJ1-2; D is unresolved. The V gene lost 0 bases and the J gene lost 2 bases, with 11 bases spanning the gap. CDR1 is SGHRS, CDR2 YFSETQ, per germline. This CDR3 comprises 15 residues. The CDR3 loop reads CASSLDGRANYGYTF. The DNA of the CDR3 is TGCGCCAGCAGCTTGGACGGGAGGGCCAACTATGGCTACACCTTC.

The rearrangement joins TRBV5-4 to TRBJ2-7, with 8 bases that match TRBD1. The CDR3 is made up of 15 amino acids. Germline V CDR1 and CDR2: SGHNT, YYREEE (reference sequence). Trimming took 4 bases from V and 4 from J; bases not matched to a gene: 10. CDR3 nucleotide sequence: TGTGCCAGCAGCGCAGGGACAGGTAGTAGTTACGAGCAGTACTTC. Translation: CASSAGTGSSYEQYF. The complete variable domain, with remaining parts taken from reference TRBV5-4 and TRBJ2-7, reads ETGVTQSPTHLIKTRGQQVTLRCSSQSGHNTVSWYQQALGQGPQFIFQYYREEENGRGNFPPRFSGLQFPNYSSELNVNALELDDSALYLCASSAGTGSSYEQYFGPGTRLTVT.

V gene TRBV30 combines with J gene TRBJ1-1; a weak D match, TRBD1 (6 bases). The CDR3 loop spans 12 amino acids. V was cut by 4 bases and J by 9 bases, with 15 bases left in between. Germline values: CDR1 GTSNPN, CDR2 SVGIG (reference sequence). CDR3 sequence (DNA): TGTGCCTGGAACACCGGGACATATAAAGCTTTCTTT. As protein: CAWNTGTYKAFF.

The V and J genes are TRBV28 and TRBJ1-5; D perhaps matches TRBD1 (5 bases). The germline V gene encodes CDR1 MDHEN and CDR2 SYDVKM. The ends were cut back, 4 bases at V and 3 bases at J, with 13 bases in the middle. The CDR3 spans 15 residues. Here the CDR3 reads CASSSPPGSNQPQHF. As DNA, the CDR3 is TGTGCCAGCAGTTCCCCCCCAGGGTCCAATCAGCCCCAGCATTTT. The full variable domain, in which reference TRBV28 and TRBJ1-5 provide the parts outside the CDR3, is DVKVTQSSRYLVKRTGEKVFLECVQDMDHENMFWYRQDPGLGLRLIYFSYDVKMKEKGDIPEGYSVSREKKERFSLILESASTNQTSMYLCASSSPPGSNQPQHFGDGTRLSIL.

The gene calls are TRBV28 and TRBJ2-7; 7 bases fit TRBD1. Losses at the gene ends were 8 bases for V and 0 bases for J; bases not matched to a gene: 10. Germline V gives CDR1 MDHEN, CDR2 SYDVKM. The CDR3 length is 15 residues. The CDR3 DNA follows: TGTGCCAGCCAAACCAGGGCAGGGGGCTCCTACGAGCAGTACTTC. As protein: CASQTRAGGSYEQYF.

This clone was detected only a few times. The chain employs TRBV7-2 and TRBJ2-1, with 8 bases fitting TRBD2. CDR3 length equals 16 residues. With 7 bases clipped from V and 1 base from J, the junction kept 9 bases outside the gene matches. Germline lookup yields CDR1 SGHTA and CDR2 FQGNSA. The CDR3 spells CASNWLAGFSYNEQFF. The CDR3 region has the DNA TGTGCCAGCAACTGGCTAGCGGGCTTTTCCTACAATGAGCAGTTCTTC.

The chain carries TRBV7-6 and TRBJ1-5, with no clear D. CDR3 length: 14 residues. V lost 5 bases and J lost 4, with 12 bases in between. The V gene's germline CDR1 is SGHVS and CDR2 FNYEAQ. The CDR3 DNA reads as TGTGCCAGCAGCCAATGGCTCTCGAATCAGCCCCAGCATTTT. Protein: CASSQWLSNQPQHF.

The table lists this clone with a count of one. The CDR3 reads CASSLDSFTGELFF. For the CDR3, the DNA is TGCGCCAGCAGCCTAGACAGCTTCACCGGGGAGCTGTTTTTT. The chain joins TRBV5-1 to TRBJ2-2; tentative D call: TRBD1 (5 bases). V was cut by 4 bases and J by 4 bases, with 11 bases left in between. This CDR3 has 14 amino acids. Germline CDR1 reads SGHRS; CDR2 reads YFSETQ.

This chain links TRBV6-1 with TRBJ2-7; D is perhaps TRBD1 (5 bases). Germline assignment: CDR1 MNHNS and CDR2 SASEGT. CDR3 length: 14 residues. Trimming cost V 7 bases and J 6 bases, with 19 bases left between them. CDR3 loop: CASITDTQRTEQYF. As DNA, the CDR3 is TGTGCCAGCATCACGGACACCCAGAGGACCGAGCAGTACTTC.

CDR3 sequence: CASSETSGGQTSTDTQYF. Written as DNA, the CDR3 is TGTGCCAGCAGTGAGACTAGCGGGGGCCAAACTAGCACAGATACGCAGTATTTT. The V call is TRBV6-1, the J call TRBJ2-3, with 12 positions matching TRBD2. The CDR3 loop spans 18 amino acids. CDR1 and CDR2 from the germline V gene are MNHNS and SASEGT. V trimming: 3 bases; J trimming: 0 bases; junction bases outside the gene matches: 7.

As concerns this clone: The same CDR3 is also encoded by other DNA sequences in this sample. CDR3 loop: CASSRATNEKLFF. In DNA, the CDR3 is TGTGCCAGCAGCAGGGCAACTAATGAAAAACTGTTTTTT. This sequence joins TRBV2 and TRBJ1-4; the D gene is possibly TRBD1 (5 bases). Trimming left V 6 bases short and J 0 bases short, with 5 bases between. CDR1 is SNHLY, CDR2 FYNNEI, per germline. The CDR3 contains 13 residues. The full variable domain, rest sourced from reference TRBV2 and TRBJ1-4, is EPEVTQTPSHQVTQMGQEVILRCVPISNHLYFYWYRQILGQKVEFLVSFYNNEISEKSEIFDDQFSVERPDGSNFTLKIRSTKLEDSAMYFCASSRATNEKLFFGSGTQLSVL.

This clone was detected a few times. Relative to the germline gene, one junction end is altered; a read error may explain this. This chain uses TRBV11-2 with TRBJ2-7, with a tentative D call TRBD1 (6 bases). From germline, CDR1 is SGHAT and CDR2 FQNNGV. This CDR3 is 12 amino acids long. CDR3 loop: CASSLDPQGPNF. The CDR3 region has the DNA TGTGCCAGCAGCTTAGATCCACAGGGACCTAACTTC.

This rearrangement joins TRBV5-4 to TRBJ2-5, with D unresolved. The CDR3 spans 14 residues. CDR1 and CDR2 from the germline V gene are SGHNT and YYREEE (reference sequence). V dropped 4 bases and J dropped 5 bases, with 15 bases sitting between them. This chain's CDR3 is CASSPSAPRETQYF. CDR3 sequence (DNA): TGTGCCAGCAGCCCTTCGGCCCCGAGGGAGACCCAGTACTTC. Using reference TRBV5-4 and TRBJ2-5 for the parts outside the CDR3, the full variable domain is ETGVTQSPTHLIKTRGQQVTLRCSSQSGHNTVSWYQQALGQGPQFIFQYYREEENGRGNFPPRFSGLQFPNYSSELNVNALELDDSALYLCASSPSAPRETQYFGPGTRLLVL.

The chain links TRBV5-6 to TRBJ2-5; 9 nucleotides line up with TRBD1. V shed 3 bases, J shed 5 bases, and the junction held 11 bases outside the gene matches. CDR1 SGHDT and CDR2 YYEEEE come from the germline V gene. The CDR3 totals 16 residues. The DNA of the CDR3 is TGTGCCAGCAGCTCACCCCACAGGGGGCGGTCGGAGACCCAGTACTTC. This translates into CASSSPHRGRSETQYF.

The genes are TRBV27 and TRBJ2-2; 11 bases line up with TRBD2. With V trimmed by 1 base and J by 7 bases, 5 bases remained unmatched. CDR3 length: 16 amino acids. Germline V gene data show CDR1 as MNHEY and CDR2 as SMNVEV (reference sequence). In DNA, the CDR3 is TGTGCCAGCAGTTTATTACTAGCGGGAGCCCACGGGGAGCTGTTTTTT. This encodes CASSLLLAGAHGELFF.

This clone was recorded a few times. Because the CDR3's place on the DNA is in doubt, the DNA is left out and the CDR3 is given as listed by TCRdb. CDR3 loop: CASILDDGLTKETQYF. The chain combines TRBV21-1 with TRBJ2-5; whether TRBD2, the table's D call, matches the DNA was not checked. TRBV21-1 is recorded as a pseudogene. The CDR3 spans 16 amino acids, including both terminal residues.